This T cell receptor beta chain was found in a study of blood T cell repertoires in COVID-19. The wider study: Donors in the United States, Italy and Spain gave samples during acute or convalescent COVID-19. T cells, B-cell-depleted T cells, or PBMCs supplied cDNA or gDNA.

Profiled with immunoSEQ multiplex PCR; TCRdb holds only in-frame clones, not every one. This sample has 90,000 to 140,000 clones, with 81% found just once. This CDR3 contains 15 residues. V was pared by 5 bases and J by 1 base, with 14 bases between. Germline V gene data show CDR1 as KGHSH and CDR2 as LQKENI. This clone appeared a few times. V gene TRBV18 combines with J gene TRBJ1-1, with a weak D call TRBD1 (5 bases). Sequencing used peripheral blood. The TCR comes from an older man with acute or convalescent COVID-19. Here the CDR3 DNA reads TGTGCCAGCTCATCGATAACAGGAGCGAACACTGAAGCTTTCTTT. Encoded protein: CASSSITGANTEAFF.